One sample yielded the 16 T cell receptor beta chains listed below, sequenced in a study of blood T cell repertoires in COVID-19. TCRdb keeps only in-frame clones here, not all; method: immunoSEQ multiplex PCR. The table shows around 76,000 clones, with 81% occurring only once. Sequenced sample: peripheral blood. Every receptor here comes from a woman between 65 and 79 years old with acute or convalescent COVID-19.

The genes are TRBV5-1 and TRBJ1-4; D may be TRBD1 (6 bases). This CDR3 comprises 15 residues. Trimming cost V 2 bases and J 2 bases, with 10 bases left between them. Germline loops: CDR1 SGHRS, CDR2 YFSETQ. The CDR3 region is CASSLSGDTNEKLFF. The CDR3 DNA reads TGCGCCAGCAGCTTATCAGGGGATACTAATGAAAAACTGTTTTTT.

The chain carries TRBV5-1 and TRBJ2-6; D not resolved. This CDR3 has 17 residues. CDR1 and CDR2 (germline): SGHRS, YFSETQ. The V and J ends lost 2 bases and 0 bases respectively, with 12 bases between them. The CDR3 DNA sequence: TGCGCCAGCAGCTTAGCCACCGAGTCCTCTGGGGCCAACGTCCTGACTTTC. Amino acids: CASSLATESSGANVLTF.

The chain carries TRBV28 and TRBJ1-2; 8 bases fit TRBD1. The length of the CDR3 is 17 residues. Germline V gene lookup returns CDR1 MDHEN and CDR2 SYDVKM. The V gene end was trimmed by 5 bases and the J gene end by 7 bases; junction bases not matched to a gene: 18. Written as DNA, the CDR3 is TGTGCCAGCAGTACCGTCGGACAGGGTATTAGGGTGGGTGGCTACACCTTC. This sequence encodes CASSTVGQGIRVGGYTF.

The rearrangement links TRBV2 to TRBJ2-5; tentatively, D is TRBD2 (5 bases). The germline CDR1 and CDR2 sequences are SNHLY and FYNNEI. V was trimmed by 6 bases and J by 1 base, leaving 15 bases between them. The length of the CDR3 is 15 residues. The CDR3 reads CASRADSISQETQYF. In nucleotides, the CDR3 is TGTGCCAGCAGAGCGGACTCGATAAGCCAAGAGACCCAGTACTTC.

The CDR3, as DNA: TGCGCCAGCAGCCAAGATGGGGGGGTTGGAACAGATACGCAGTATTTT. This gives the protein CASSQDGGVGTDTQYF. The rearrangement joins TRBV4-3 to TRBJ2-3; TRBD2 matches at 7 bases. Per the germline V gene, CDR1 is LGHNA and CDR2 is YSLEER. Unmatched junction bases numbered 6, after V lost 0 bases and J lost 3 bases. This CDR3 region has 16 residues.

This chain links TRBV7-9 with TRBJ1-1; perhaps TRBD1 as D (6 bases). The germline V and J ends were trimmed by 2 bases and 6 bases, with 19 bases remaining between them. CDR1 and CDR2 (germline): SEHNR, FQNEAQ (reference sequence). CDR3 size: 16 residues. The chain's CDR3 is CASSLNPTGSGSEAFF. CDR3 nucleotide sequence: TGTGCCAGCAGCTTAAACCCGACAGGTTCGGGGTCTGAAGCTTTCTTT.

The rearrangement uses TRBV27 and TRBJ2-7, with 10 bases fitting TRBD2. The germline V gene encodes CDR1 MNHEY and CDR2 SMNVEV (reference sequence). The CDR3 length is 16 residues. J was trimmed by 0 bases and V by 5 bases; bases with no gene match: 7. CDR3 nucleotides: TGTGCCAGCAGTCCACAAGGACTAGCGGACTCCTACGAGCAGTACTTC. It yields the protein CASSPQGLADSYEQYF.

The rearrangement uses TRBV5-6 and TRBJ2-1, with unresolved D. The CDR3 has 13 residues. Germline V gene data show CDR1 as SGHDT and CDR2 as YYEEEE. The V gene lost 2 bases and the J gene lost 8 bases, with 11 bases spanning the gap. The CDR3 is CASSFPVSHEQFF. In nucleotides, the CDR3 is TGTGCCAGCAGCTTCCCAGTATCCCATGAGCAGTTCTTC.

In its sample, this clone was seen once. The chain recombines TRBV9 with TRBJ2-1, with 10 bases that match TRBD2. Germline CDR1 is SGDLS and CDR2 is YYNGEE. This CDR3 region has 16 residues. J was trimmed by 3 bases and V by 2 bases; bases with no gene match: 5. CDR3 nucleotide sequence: TGTGCCAGCAGCGTGGAAAGCGGGGGGGTCTACAATGAGCAGTTCTTC. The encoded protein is CASSVESGGVYNEQFF.

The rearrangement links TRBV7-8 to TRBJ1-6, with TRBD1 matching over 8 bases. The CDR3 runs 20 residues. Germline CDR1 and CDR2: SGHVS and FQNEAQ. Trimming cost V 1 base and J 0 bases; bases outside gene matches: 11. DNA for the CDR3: TGTGCCAGCAGCTTAGTGGGGCTGACAGGGGTGACCTCCTATAATTCACCCCTCCACTTT. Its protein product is CASSLVGLTGVTSYNSPLHF.

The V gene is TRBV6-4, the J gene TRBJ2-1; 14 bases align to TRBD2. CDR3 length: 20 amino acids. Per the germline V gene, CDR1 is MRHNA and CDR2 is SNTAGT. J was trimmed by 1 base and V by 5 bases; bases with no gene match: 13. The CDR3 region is CASSRRPGLAGEGSYNEQFF. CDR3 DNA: TGTGCCAGCAGTCGCCGGCCGGGACTAGCGGGGGAAGGATCCTACAATGAGCAGTTCTTC.

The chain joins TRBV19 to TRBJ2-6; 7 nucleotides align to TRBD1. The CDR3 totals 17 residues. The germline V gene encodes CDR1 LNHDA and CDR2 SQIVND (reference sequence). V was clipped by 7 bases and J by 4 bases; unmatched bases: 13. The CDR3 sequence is CASTGKTGATGANVLTF. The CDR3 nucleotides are TGTGCCAGTACTGGGAAAACAGGGGCTACCGGGGCCAACGTCCTGACTTTC.

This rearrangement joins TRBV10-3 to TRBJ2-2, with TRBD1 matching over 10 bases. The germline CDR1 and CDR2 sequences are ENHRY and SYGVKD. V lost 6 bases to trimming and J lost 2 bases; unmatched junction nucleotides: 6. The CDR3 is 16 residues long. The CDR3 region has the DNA TGTGCCATCAGCTTACGGGACAGGGGCAACACCGGGGAGCTGTTTTTT. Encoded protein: CAISLRDRGNTGELFF.

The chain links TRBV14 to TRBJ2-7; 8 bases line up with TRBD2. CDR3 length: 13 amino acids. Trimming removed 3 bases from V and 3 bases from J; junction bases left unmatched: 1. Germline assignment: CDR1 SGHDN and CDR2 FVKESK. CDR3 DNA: TGTGCCAGCAGCCAGAGCGGGGGCTACGAGCAGTACTTC. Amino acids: CASSQSGGYEQYF. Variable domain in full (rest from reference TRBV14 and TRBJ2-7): EAGVTQFPSHSVIEKGQTVTLRCDPISGHDNLYWYRRVMGKEIKFLLHFVKESKQDESGMPNNRFLAERTGGTYSTLKVQPAELEDSGVYFCASSQSGGYEQYFGPGTRLTVT.

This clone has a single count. As DNA, the CDR3 is TGTGCCAGCAAGGTAGCGGGAGGTGCTGGGGCCAACGTCCTGACTTTC. It yields the protein CASKVAGGAGANVLTF. The rearrangement uses TRBV2 and TRBJ2-6, with TRBD2 matching over 10 bases. The V and J ends lost 7 bases and 2 bases, in that order; junction bases with no gene match: 5. The CDR3 consists of 16 residues. Germline V CDR1 and CDR2: SNHLY, FYNNEI.

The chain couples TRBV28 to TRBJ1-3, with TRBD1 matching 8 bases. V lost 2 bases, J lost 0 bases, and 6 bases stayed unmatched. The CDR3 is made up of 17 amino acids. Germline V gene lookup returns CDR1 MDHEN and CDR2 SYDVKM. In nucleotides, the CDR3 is TGTGCCAGCAGTTTAGGACAGGGAAGCTTCTCTGGAAACACCATATATTTT. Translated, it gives CASSLGQGSFSGNTIYF.